These 4 T cell receptor beta chains share one sample of origin, sequenced in a study of post-analysis software for immune sequencing data. Whole-study findings and limits: TRBV5-6, TRBV5-1 and TRBV20-1 belonged to a set of roughly five TRBV segments that were more frequent in patients than controls.

Prepared libraries of TCR beta cDNA carried unique molecular identifiers. TCRdb processed the PCR reads anew with MiXCR; each CDR3 protein has one entry. This sample has hundreds of thousands of distinct CDR3 sequences, with roughly 47% found just once. Their specific antigens are unknown. The sequencing sample was made of blood. The receptors here all came from a girl aged 5 to 17 with multiple sclerosis.

The CDR3 is CASSPLQREGNEQFF. The CDR3 DNA is TGTGCCAGCAGCCCCCTCCAGCGGGAGGGGAATGAGCAGTTCTTC. J is TRBJ2-1 and V is TRBV12-3 or TRBV12-4, with TRBD2 identical over 10 bases. CDR3 size: 15 residues. Losses at the gene ends were 6 bases for V and 7 bases for J; bases not matched to a gene: 9.

The chain is built from TRBV10-3 and TRBJ1-1; 7 nucleotides agree with TRBD1. Per the germline V gene, CDR1 is ENHRY and CDR2 is SYGVKD. The CDR3 covers 15 residues. The J segment lost 3 bases and the V segment lost 6 bases, leaving 10 bases of the junction unmatched. The CDR3: CAISRFDRDDTEAFF. CDR3 DNA: TGTGCCATCAGCCGATTTGACAGGGACGACACTGAAGCTTTCTTT.

This clonotype has a handful of counts. This chain links TRBV20-1 with TRBJ2-7, with 12 bases that match TRBD2. CDR1 is DFQATT, CDR2 SNEGSKA, per germline (reference sequence). J lost 2 bases, V lost 6 bases, and 8 bases had no gene match. This CDR3 has 15 residues. DNA of the CDR3: TGCAGTGCCTCTTCCGCTAGCGGGAGGGCCTACGAGCAGTACTTC. This gives the protein CSASSASGRAYEQYF.

The V gene is TRBV5-1, the J gene TRBJ2-3; TRBD1 matches at 10 bases. The length of the CDR3 is 12 residues. The junction had 2 bases not matched to a gene; V was cut back by 7 bases and J by 6 bases. Germline V gene data show CDR1 as SGHRS and CDR2 as YFSETQ. The CDR3 nucleotides read TGCGCCAGCGAGGGACAGGGGGATACGCAGTATTTT. This gives the protein CASEGQGDTQYF.